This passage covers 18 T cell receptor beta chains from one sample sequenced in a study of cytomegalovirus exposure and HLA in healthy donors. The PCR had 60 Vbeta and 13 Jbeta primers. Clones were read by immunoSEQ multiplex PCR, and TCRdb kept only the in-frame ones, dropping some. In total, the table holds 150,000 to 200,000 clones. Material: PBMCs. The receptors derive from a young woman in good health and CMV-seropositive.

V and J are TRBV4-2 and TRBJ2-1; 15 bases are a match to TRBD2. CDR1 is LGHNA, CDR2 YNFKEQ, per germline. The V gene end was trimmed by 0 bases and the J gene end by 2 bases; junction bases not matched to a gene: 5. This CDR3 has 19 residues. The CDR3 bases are TGTGCCAGCAGCCAAGAAATTTGGACTAGCGGGGGGGCCTACAATGAGCAGTTCTTC. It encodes CASSQEIWTSGGAYNEQFF.

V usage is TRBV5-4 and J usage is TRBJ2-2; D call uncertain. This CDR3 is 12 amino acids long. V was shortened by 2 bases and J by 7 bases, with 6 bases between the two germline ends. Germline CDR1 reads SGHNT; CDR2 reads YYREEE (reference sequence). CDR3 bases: TGTGCCAGCAGCTTTCAGGTCGGGGAGCTGTTTTTT. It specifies CASSFQVGELFF.

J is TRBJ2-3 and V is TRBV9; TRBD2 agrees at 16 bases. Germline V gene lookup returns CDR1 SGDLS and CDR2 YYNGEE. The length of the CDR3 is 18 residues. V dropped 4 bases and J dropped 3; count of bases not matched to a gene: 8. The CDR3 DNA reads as TGTGCCAGCAGCCCCTCGGGACTAGCGGGGGGGGTGACAGATACGCAGTATTTT. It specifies CASSPSGLAGGVTDTQYF.

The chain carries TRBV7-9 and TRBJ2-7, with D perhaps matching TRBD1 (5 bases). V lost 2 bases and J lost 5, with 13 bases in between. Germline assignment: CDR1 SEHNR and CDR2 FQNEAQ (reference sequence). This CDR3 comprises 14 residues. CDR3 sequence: CASSLRKGSHEQYF. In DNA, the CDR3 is TGTGCCAGCAGCTTAAGAAAGGGGTCGCACGAGCAGTACTTC.

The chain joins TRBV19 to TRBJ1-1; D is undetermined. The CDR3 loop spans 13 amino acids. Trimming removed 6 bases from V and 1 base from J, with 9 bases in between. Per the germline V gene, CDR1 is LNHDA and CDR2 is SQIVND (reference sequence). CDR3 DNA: TGTGCCAGTAGGCGGCTTCCGAACACTGAAGCTTTCTTT. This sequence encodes CASRRLPNTEAFF.

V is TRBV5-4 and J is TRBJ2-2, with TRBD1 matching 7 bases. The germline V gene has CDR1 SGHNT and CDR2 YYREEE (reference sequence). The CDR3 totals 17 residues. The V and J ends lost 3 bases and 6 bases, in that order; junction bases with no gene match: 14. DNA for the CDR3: TGTGCCAGCAGCTCCCGCAGTAGGGGGCGTGCCCCCGGGGAGCTGTTTTTT. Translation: CASSSRSRGRAPGELFF.

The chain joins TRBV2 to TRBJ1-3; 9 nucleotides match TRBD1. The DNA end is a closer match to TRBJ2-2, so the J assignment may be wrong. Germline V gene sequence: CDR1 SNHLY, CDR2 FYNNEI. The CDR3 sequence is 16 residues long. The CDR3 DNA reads TGTGCCAGCAGTGACGGGACAGGGATAAACACCGGGGAGCTGTTTTTT. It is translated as CASSDGTGINTGELFF.

DNA for the CDR3: TGTGCCATCAGTGGCGGAGGGATAGAGACCCAGTACTTC. Its protein is CAISGGGIETQYF. The chain combines TRBV10-3 with TRBJ2-5; D might be TRBD2 (6 bases). This CDR3 is built from 13 residues. The ends were cut back, 4 bases at V and 4 bases at J, with 10 bases in the middle. The germline V gene encodes CDR1 ENHRY and CDR2 SYGVKD.

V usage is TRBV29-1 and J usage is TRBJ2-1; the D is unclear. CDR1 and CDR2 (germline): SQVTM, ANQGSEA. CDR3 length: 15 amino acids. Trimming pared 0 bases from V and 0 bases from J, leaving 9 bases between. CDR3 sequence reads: CSVEDRSSSYNEQFF. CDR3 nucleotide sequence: TGCAGCGTTGAAGACAGGTCGAGCTCCTACAATGAGCAGTTCTTC.

CDR3 in amino acids: CASSGQAGTEAFF. The CDR3 nucleotides read TGTGCCAGCAGTGGACAGGCCGGCACTGAAGCTTTCTTT. This rearrangement joins TRBV2 to TRBJ1-1, with D perhaps TRBD1 (6 bases). The CDR3 runs 13 residues. The germline V gene has CDR1 SNHLY and CDR2 FYNNEI. The ends were cut back, 4 bases at V and 4 bases at J, with 10 bases in the middle.

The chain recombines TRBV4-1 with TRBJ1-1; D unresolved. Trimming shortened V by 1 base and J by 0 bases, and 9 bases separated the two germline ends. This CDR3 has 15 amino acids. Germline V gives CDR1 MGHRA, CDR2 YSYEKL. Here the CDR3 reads CASSQGEGLNTEAFF. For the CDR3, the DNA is TGCGCCAGCAGCCAAGGAGAGGGCCTGAACACTGAAGCTTTCTTT.

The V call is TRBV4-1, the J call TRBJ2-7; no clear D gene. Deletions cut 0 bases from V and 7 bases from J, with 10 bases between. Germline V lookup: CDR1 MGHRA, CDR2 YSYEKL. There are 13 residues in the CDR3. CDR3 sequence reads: CASSQERFQEQYF. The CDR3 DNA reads TGCGCCAGCAGCCAAGAGAGGTTCCAAGAGCAGTACTTC.

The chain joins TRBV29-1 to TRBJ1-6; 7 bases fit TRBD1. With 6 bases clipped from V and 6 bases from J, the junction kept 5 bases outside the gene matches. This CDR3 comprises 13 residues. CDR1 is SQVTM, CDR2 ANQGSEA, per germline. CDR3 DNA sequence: TGCAGCGTCCGGGACAGTTCTAATTCACCCCTCCACTTT. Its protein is CSVRDSSNSPLHF.

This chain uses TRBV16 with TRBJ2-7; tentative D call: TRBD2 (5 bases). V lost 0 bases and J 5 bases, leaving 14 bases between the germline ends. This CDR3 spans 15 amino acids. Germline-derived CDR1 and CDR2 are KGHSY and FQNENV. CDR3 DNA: TGTGCCAGCAGCCAATCCCGAGGGTTTGGGGACGAGCAGTACTTC. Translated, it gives CASSQSRGFGDEQYF.

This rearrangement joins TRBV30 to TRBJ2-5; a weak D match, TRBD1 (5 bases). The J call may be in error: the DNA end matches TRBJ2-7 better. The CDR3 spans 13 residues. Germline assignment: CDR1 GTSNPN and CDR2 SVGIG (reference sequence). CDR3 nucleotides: TGTGCCTGGAGTGCGAGGACATACTACGAGCAGTACTTC. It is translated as CAWSARTYYEQYF.

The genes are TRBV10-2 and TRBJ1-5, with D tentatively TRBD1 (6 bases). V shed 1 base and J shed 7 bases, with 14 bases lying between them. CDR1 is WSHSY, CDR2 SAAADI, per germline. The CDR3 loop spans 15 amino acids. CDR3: CASSEWGRGSQPQHF. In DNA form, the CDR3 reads TGCGCCAGCAGTGAGTGGGGCAGGGGAAGCCAGCCCCAGCATTTT.

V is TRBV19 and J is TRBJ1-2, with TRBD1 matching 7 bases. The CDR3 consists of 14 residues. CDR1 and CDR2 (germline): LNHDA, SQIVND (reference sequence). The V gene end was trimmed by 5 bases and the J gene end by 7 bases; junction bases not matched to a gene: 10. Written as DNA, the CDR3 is TGTGCCAGTAGTCCCAGGGGGACTTTCGGTGGCTACACCTTC. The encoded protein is CASSPRGTFGGYTF.

The CDR3 loop reads CASSRGLAENTGELFF. For the CDR3, the DNA is TGCGCCAGCAGCAGGGGACTAGCGGAGAACACCGGGGAGCTGTTTTTT. The chain joins TRBV4-1 to TRBJ2-2; 11 bases align to TRBD2. The CDR3 is 16 amino acids. The germline V gene has CDR1 MGHRA and CDR2 YSYEKL. V shed 5 bases, J shed 1 base, and the junction held 3 bases outside the gene matches.